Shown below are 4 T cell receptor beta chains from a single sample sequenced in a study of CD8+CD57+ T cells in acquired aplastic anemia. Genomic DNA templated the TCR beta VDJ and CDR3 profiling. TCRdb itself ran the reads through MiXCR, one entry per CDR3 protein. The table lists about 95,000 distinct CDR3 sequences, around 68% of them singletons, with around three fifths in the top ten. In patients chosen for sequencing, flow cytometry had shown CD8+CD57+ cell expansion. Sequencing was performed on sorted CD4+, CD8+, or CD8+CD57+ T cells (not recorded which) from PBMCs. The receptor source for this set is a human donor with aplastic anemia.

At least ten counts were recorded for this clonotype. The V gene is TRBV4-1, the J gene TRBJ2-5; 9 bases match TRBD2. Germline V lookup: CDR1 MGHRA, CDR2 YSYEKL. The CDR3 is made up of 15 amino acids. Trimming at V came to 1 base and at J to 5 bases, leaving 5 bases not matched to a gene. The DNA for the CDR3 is TGCGCCAGCAGCCAAGTAGCGGGGGTAGAGGAGACCCAGTACTTC. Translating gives CASSQVAGVEETQYF.

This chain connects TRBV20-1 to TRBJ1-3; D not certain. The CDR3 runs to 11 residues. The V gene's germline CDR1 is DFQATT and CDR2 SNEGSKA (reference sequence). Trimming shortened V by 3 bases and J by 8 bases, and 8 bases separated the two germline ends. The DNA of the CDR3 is TGCAGTGCTAGTAGGGTGGACACCATATATTTT. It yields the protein CSASRVDTIYF.

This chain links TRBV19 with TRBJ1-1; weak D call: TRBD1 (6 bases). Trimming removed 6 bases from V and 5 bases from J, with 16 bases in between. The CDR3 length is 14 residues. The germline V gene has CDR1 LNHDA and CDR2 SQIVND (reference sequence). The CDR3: CASSLGAIGTEAFF. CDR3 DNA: TGTGCCAGTAGCTTGGGGGCGATTGGGACTGAAGCTTTCTTT.

CDR3 nucleotides: TGCAGTGCCTTCGACCTCCTCGAAGGGGAGCTGTTTTTT. Translation: CSAFDLLEGELFF. The rearrangement uses TRBV20-1 and TRBJ2-2, with unresolved D. The germline V gene encodes CDR1 DFQATT and CDR2 SNEGSKA (reference sequence). This CDR3 contains 13 residues. Trimming took off 6 bases at V and 8 bases at J, with 16 bases between the two ends.